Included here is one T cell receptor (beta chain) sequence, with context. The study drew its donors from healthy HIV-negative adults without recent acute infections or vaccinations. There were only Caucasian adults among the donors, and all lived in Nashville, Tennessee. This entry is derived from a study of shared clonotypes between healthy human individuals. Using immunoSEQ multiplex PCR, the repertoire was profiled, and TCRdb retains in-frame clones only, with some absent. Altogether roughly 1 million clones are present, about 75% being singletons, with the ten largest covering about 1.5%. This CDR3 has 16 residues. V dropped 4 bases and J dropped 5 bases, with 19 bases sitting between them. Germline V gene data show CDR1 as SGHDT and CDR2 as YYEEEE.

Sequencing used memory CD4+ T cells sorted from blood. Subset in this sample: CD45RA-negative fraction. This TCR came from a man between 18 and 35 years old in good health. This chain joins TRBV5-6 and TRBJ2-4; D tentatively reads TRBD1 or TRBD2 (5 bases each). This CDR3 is CASSLNRRTGENIQYF. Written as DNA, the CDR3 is TGTGCCAGCAGCCTGAACAGGAGGACCGGTGAAAACATTCAGTACTTC.